The rows below give T cell receptor beta chains drawn from one sample of a study of blood T cell repertoires in COVID-19. The table came from immunoSEQ multiplex PCR; TCRdb's copy has only in-frame clones and leaves some out. Of over 200,000 clones listed, roughly 77% are singletons. The sequenced sample consisted of PBMCs or T cells enriched from blood (not recorded which). The receptor source for this set is a man aged 35-49 years who had recovered from COVID-19. Both conserved end residues are trimmed from each CDR3. Fields, in order: V gene, clone size, CDR3 length, J gene, CDR3 protein. A clone size is listed for some rows: how often the clone was seen (once, few, many), or a class if it is expanded.

V gene: TRBV29-1; clone size: once; CDR3 length: 10; J gene: TRBJ2-7; CDR3 protein: SVRDRGDEQY
V gene: TRBV19; clone size: once; CDR3 length: 13; J gene: TRBJ1-1; CDR3 protein: ASSLRDRGGTEAF
V gene: TRBV30; clone size: once; CDR3 length: 13; J gene: TRBJ1-2; CDR3 protein: AWSGAGILEDGYT
V gene: TRBV28; clone size: -; CDR3 length: 15; J gene: TRBJ1-6; CDR3 protein: ASSSYWGQGSNSPLH
V gene: TRBV6-5; clone size: -; CDR3 length: 14; J gene: TRBJ2-1; CDR3 protein: ASSYGSRGESNEQF
V gene: TRBV11-2; clone size: -; CDR3 length: 13; J gene: TRBJ1-2; CDR3 protein: ASSLTGTENYGYT
V gene: TRBV10-3; clone size: -; CDR3 length: 14; J gene: TRBJ2-5; CDR3 protein: AISAGTGFLQETQY
V gene: TRBV5-1; clone size: -; CDR3 length: 11; J gene: TRBJ1-2; CDR3 protein: ASSLETGHGYT
V gene: TRBV9; clone size: -; CDR3 length: 14; J gene: TRBJ2-1; CDR3 protein: ASSPPGLAGVNEQF
V gene: TRBV7-9; clone size: -; CDR3 length: 12; J gene: TRBJ2-1; CDR3 protein: ASSILAAGLEQF
V gene: TRBV5-8; clone size: -; CDR3 length: 13; J gene: TRBJ1-4; CDR3 protein: ASSLRQGQKEKLF
V gene: TRBV20-1; clone size: -; CDR3 length: 9; J gene: TRBJ1-2; CDR3 protein: SARAGTLYT
V gene: TRBV2; clone size: -; CDR3 length: 10; J gene: TRBJ2-3; CDR3 protein: ASSEMYSREY
V gene: TRBV3-1/TRBV3-2; clone size: -; CDR3 length: 12; J gene: TRBJ1-1; CDR3 protein: ASSIGGGNTEAF
V gene: TRBV10-3; clone size: -; CDR3 length: 13; J gene: TRBJ1-5; CDR3 protein: AISRQHDSNQPQH
V gene: TRBV3-1/TRBV3-2; clone size: -; CDR3 length: 11; J gene: TRBJ2-1; CDR3 protein: ASSRLTYNEQF
V gene: TRBV7-3; clone size: -; CDR3 length: 13; J gene: TRBJ2-2; CDR3 protein: ASSAQGVGTGELF
V gene: TRBV19; clone size: -; CDR3 length: 12; J gene: TRBJ1-6; CDR3 protein: ASSVTGGGSPLH
V gene: TRBV5-1; clone size: -; CDR3 length: 12; J gene: TRBJ2-7; CDR3 protein: ASSLARGSYEQY
V gene: TRBV7-3; clone size: -; CDR3 length: 12; J gene: TRBJ1-6; CDR3 protein: ASRGQGANSPLH
V gene: TRBV5-1; clone size: -; CDR3 length: 12; J gene: TRBJ2-7; CDR3 protein: ASSPGSGGYEQY
V gene: TRBV29-1; clone size: -; CDR3 length: 10; J gene: TRBJ2-7; CDR3 protein: SVEETGGGQY
V gene: TRBV9; clone size: -; CDR3 length: 12; J gene: TRBJ1-1; CDR3 protein: ASSQNSRNTEAF
V gene: TRBV12-3/TRBV12-4; clone size: -; CDR3 length: 11; J gene: TRBJ1-2; CDR3 protein: AILPRTGYGYT
V gene: TRBV5-1; clone size: -; CDR3 length: 15; J gene: TRBJ2-6; CDR3 protein: ASSFYRGRSGANVLT
V gene: TRBV14; clone size: -; CDR3 length: 11; J gene: TRBJ2-1; CDR3 protein: ASSQGASGEQF
V gene: TRBV3-1/TRBV3-2; clone size: -; CDR3 length: 10; J gene: TRBJ2-1; CDR3 protein: ASSQGRGEQF
V gene: TRBV5-8; clone size: -; CDR3 length: 13; J gene: TRBJ2-2; CDR3 protein: ASSLGQGATGELF
V gene: TRBV5-4; clone size: -; CDR3 length: 12; J gene: TRBJ1-1; CDR3 protein: ASSYDSMNTEAF
V gene: TRBV5-1; clone size: -; CDR3 length: 12; J gene: TRBJ2-3; CDR3 protein: ASSLHSSTDTQY
V gene: TRBV19; clone size: -; CDR3 length: 11; J gene: TRBJ1-2; CDR3 protein: ASKPGSWYGYT
V gene: TRBV4-2; clone size: -; CDR3 length: 13; J gene: TRBJ1-5; CDR3 protein: ASSLTGQLGQPQH
V gene: TRBV3-1/TRBV3-2; clone size: -; CDR3 length: 13; J gene: TRBJ1-5; CDR3 protein: ASSLGTGQQRPQH
V gene: TRBV15; clone size: -; CDR3 length: 11; J gene: TRBJ2-1; CDR3 protein: ATSRDRVNEQF
V gene: TRBV2; clone size: -; CDR3 length: 11; J gene: TRBJ1-6; CDR3 protein: ATQPGWDSPLH
V gene: TRBV7-6; clone size: -; CDR3 length: 13; J gene: TRBJ1-2; CDR3 protein: ASSLIAGVNYGYT
V gene: TRBV7-8; clone size: -; CDR3 length: 16; J gene: TRBJ1-1; CDR3 protein: ASSLGVGQGRRGTEAF
V gene: TRBV5-1; clone size: -; CDR3 length: 12; J gene: TRBJ1-2; CDR3 protein: ASSWDRGGDGYT
V gene: TRBV19; clone size: -; CDR3 length: 13; J gene: TRBJ2-3; CDR3 protein: ASSARGSSTDTQY
V gene: TRBV7-2; clone size: -; CDR3 length: 12; J gene: TRBJ1-6; CDR3 protein: ASILNRGESPLH
V gene: TRBV5-1; clone size: -; CDR3 length: 15; J gene: TRBJ1-4; CDR3 protein: ASSLGAVTGPNEKLF
V gene: TRBV10-1; clone size: -; CDR3 length: 12; J gene: TRBJ1-3; CDR3 protein: ASSTGGTGNTIY
V gene: TRBV7-3; clone size: -; CDR3 length: 16; J gene: TRBJ2-3; CDR3 protein: ASSFRRTGPKGTDTQY
V gene: TRBV7-8; clone size: -; CDR3 length: 12; J gene: TRBJ1-5; CDR3 protein: ASSFSLGLQPQH
V gene: TRBV5-1; clone size: -; CDR3 length: 13; J gene: TRBJ2-7; CDR3 protein: ASSRMGGSRYEQY
V gene: TRBV4-1; clone size: -; CDR3 length: 12; J gene: TRBJ2-3; CDR3 protein: ASSRTAETDTQY